Presented here are 18 T cell receptor beta chains from one specimen sequenced in a study of cytomegalovirus exposure and HLA in healthy donors. The PCR had 60 Vbeta and 13 Jbeta primers. The method was immunoSEQ multiplex PCR; TCRdb's version includes in-frame clones alone and lacks a portion of them. The sample carries roughly 93,000 clones, about 70% recorded once. The sequenced sample was PBMCs. Receptors originate from a human donor in good health.

This clone was recorded once. V and J are TRBV14 and TRBJ2-1; 11 nucleotides agree with TRBD2. Germline CDR1 reads SGHDN; CDR2 reads FVKESK. With V trimmed by 4 bases and J by 5 bases, 4 bases remained unmatched. CDR3 length: 15 amino acids. DNA for the CDR3: TGTGCCAGCAGCCTCAGACTAGCGGGAAACAATGAGCAGTTCTTC. Translation gives CASSLRLAGNNEQFF.

This clone appeared a single time. This chain uses TRBV7-8 with TRBJ1-6; 9 bases match TRBD1. The CDR3 is 16 amino acids. From germline, CDR1 is SGHVS and CDR2 FQNEAQ. The ends lost 1 base at V and 9 bases at J; junction bases unmatched: 7. The CDR3 spells CASSLGDRVLGSPLHF. The CDR3 DNA reads TGTGCCAGCAGCTTAGGGGACAGGGTGCTCGGTTCACCCCTCCACTTT.

This clone has just a few counts. The rearrangement links TRBV10-3 to TRBJ1-2; a weak D match, TRBD1 (6 bases). CDR3 size: 13 residues. Trimming removed 5 bases at V and 6 bases at J, with 13 bases between. Germline V lookup: CDR1 ENHRY, CDR2 SYGVKD. CDR3 DNA sequence: TGTGCCATCAGTCCAAGGGGGGGGGATGGCTACACCTTC. The encoded protein is CAISPRGGDGYTF.

The V call is TRBV9, the J call TRBJ1-1, with D perhaps TRBD1 (5 bases). Per germline, CDR1 SGDLS and CDR2 YYNGEE. The CDR3 has 16 residues. Trimming stripped 4 bases from V and 1 base from J, with 17 bases between. DNA for the CDR3: TGTGCCAGCAGCCCGCATGCGGGGGGGTCGAACACTGAAGCTTTCTTT. Translation: CASSPHAGGSNTEAFF.

V gene TRBV7-2 combines with J gene TRBJ1-1, with a possible D match to TRBD1 (5 bases). This CDR3 region has 15 residues. V dropped 0 bases and J dropped 1 base, with 9 bases sitting between them. From germline, CDR1 is SGHTA and CDR2 FQGNSA. Here the CDR3 DNA reads TGTGCCAGCAGCTTAGCGCCCGGGGGGAACACTGAAGCTTTCTTT. This codes for CASSLAPGGNTEAFF.

The chain employs TRBV7-7 and TRBJ1-1, with D possibly being TRBD1 (6 bases). Between the trimmed V and J ends, which lost 2 bases and 3 bases, there was a span of 10 bases. The CDR3 has 14 amino acids. Germline CDR1 reads SSHAT; CDR2 reads FNYEAQ (reference sequence). The CDR3 nucleotides are TGTGCCAGCAGCTTAATTGCAGGGGACACTGAAGCTTTCTTT. Protein product: CASSLIAGDTEAFF.

The chain recombines TRBV4-1 with TRBJ1-2, with 7 bases fitting TRBD1. Germline assignment: CDR1 MGHRA and CDR2 YSYEKL. The CDR3 is 17 residues long. V dropped 0 bases and J dropped 3; count of bases not matched to a gene: 10. CDR3 amino acids: CASSQDLYKGGDYGYTF. The CDR3 DNA sequence: TGCGCCAGCAGCCAAGATCTCTATAAAGGGGGCGACTATGGCTACACCTTC.

The V gene is TRBV2, the J gene TRBJ2-5; 11 nucleotides line up with TRBD1. The assigned J gene may be wrong: the sequence end matches TRBJ2-7 better. Germline CDR1 and CDR2: SNHLY and FYNNEI. CDR3 size: 14 residues. The CDR3, as DNA: TGTGCCAGCAGGGACGGGACAGGGGGCTACGAGCAGTACTTC. Translating it yields CASRDGTGGYEQYF.

The V gene is TRBV11-2, the J gene TRBJ2-5; maybe TRBD1 (8 bases). CDR1 is SGHAT, CDR2 FQNNGV, per germline. CDR3 size: 16 residues. V dropped 4 bases and J dropped 4 bases, with 19 bases sitting between them. CDR3 sequence: CASSSRQGRTRETQYF. The CDR3 DNA sequence: TGTGCCAGCAGCTCTAGACAGGGGCGGACTAGAGAGACCCAGTACTTC.

The chain combines TRBV19 with TRBJ1-5; 7 bases align to TRBD1. The CDR3 loop spans 13 amino acids. CDR1 is LNHDA, CDR2 SQIVND, per germline (reference sequence). The CDR3: CATGVYSNQPQHF. CDR3 nucleotides: TGTGCAACAGGGGTTTATAGCAATCAGCCCCAGCATTTT. The full variable domain, its missing parts supplied by reference TRBV19 and TRBJ1-5, is DGGITQSPKYLFRKEGQNVTLSCEQNLNHDAMYWYRQDPGQGLRLIYYSQIVNDFQKGDIAEGYSVSREKKESFPLTVTSAQKNPTAFYLCATGVYSNQPQHFGDGTRLSIL.

This clone has more than one count but fewer than ten. The V and J genes are TRBV7-9 and TRBJ1-1; D remains unclear. Trimming stripped 2 bases from V and 0 bases from J, with 7 bases between. CDR3 length: 14 amino acids. Germline assignment: CDR1 SEHNR and CDR2 FQNEAQ (reference sequence). Written as DNA, the CDR3 is TGTGCCAGCAGCTTATTAGCATTGAACACTGAAGCTTTCTTT. It yields the protein CASSLLALNTEAFF.

The chain is built from TRBV5-5 and TRBJ2-3; a weak D match, TRBD1 (5 bases). Trimming stripped 2 bases from V and 0 bases from J, with 7 bases between. This CDR3 has 14 amino acids. CDR1 and CDR2 (germline): SGHKS, YYEKEE (reference sequence). The CDR3 spells CASSFRDSTDTQYF. CDR3 in DNA: TGTGCCAGCAGCTTCAGGGATAGCACAGATACGCAGTATTTT.

The chain recombines TRBV2 with TRBJ1-1; D remains unclear. CDR3 length: 13 amino acids. The V gene lost 11 bases and the J gene lost 1 base, with 14 bases spanning the gap. CDR1 and CDR2 (germline): SNHLY, FYNNEI. The CDR3 spells CAGKSRENTEAFF. The CDR3 nucleotides read TGTGCCGGAAAGAGCCGGGAGAACACTGAAGCTTTCTTT.

This sequence joins TRBV4-2 and TRBJ2-3; D is uncertain. The length of the CDR3 is 16 residues. V was clipped by 6 bases and J by 2 bases, with 18 bases between them. Germline V gene data show CDR1 as LGHNA and CDR2 as YNFKEQ. The CDR3 reads CASSPSARRHTDTQYF. CDR3 bases: TGTGCCAGCAGTCCCTCGGCACGGCGACACACAGATACGCAGTATTTT.

J is TRBJ2-7 and V is TRBV30, with a tentative D call TRBD1 (6 bases). The ends were cut back, 4 bases at V and 7 bases at J, with 14 bases in the middle. The CDR3 has 12 amino acids. In germline, CDR1 is GTSNPN, CDR2 SVGIG (reference sequence). In nucleotides, the CDR3 is TGTGCCTGGACAGGGGATTCGGGAGAGCAGTACTTC. Translation gives CAWTGDSGEQYF.

The sample holds a few counts of this clone. The chain carries TRBV7-9 and TRBJ2-3, with 7 bases lining up with TRBD1. Germline CDR1 and CDR2: SEHNR and FQNEAQ (reference sequence). CDR3 length: 14 amino acids. V gave up 4 bases and J gave up 1 base; unmatched junction bases: 2. The CDR3 loop is CASSSQGGTDTQYF. CDR3 DNA: TGTGCCAGCAGCTCCCAGGGGGGCACAGATACGCAGTATTTT.

The rearrangement joins TRBV5-1 to TRBJ2-7; 7 positions match TRBD1. After removal of 1 base from V and 3 bases from J, the junction contained 1 base not matched to a gene. Germline V lookup: CDR1 SGHRS, CDR2 YFSETQ. This CDR3 is 13 amino acids long. Here the CDR3 DNA reads TGCGCCAGCAGCTTGCACAGGGGCTACGAGCAGTACTTC. It encodes CASSLHRGYEQYF.

This clone appeared many times. This sequence joins TRBV25-1 and TRBJ2-7, with 10 bases lining up with TRBD1. The CDR3 runs to 13 residues. Losses at the gene ends were 8 bases for V and 5 bases for J; bases not matched to a gene: 6. CDR1 MGHDK and CDR2 SYGVNS come from the germline V gene. CDR3 sequence (DNA): TGTGCCAGCCCTGAGGACAGGGGGAACGAGCAGTACTTC. This translates into CASPEDRGNEQYF.